This T cell receptor (beta chain) was captured by sequencing in a study of cytomegalovirus exposure and HLA in healthy donors (dated by TCRdb to about 2017). In terms of the full investigation: An earlier analysis of approximately 600 of the donors reported more than 250 Gb of sequence data and 117 million unique TCR beta sequences from about 179 million T cells. On average, roughly 250,000 unique TCR beta nucleotide sequences were sequenced per donor among several hundred genotyped donors of the cohort, with roughly a sixth of those sequences being non-productive. Every discovery cohort repertoire had been produced on one sequencing platform. High-throughput TCR immunosequencing, statistical association of individual TCRs with disease status, and machine learning were combined to predict cytomegalovirus infection status. A later genetic analysis used genome-wide SNP genotypes for about three fifths of the 666 donors, treating that subset as a discovery cohort. HLA typing included class I and class II loci at four-digit resolution. The study used immunosequencing to profile the T cell repertoires of more than 650 subjects and linked those repertoires to cytomegalovirus serostatus. Donor age, sex, ethnicity and CMV serostatus were compiled together with the repertoire data. Typing coverage differed by locus: A, B, C, DRB1 and DQB1 were typed in about 629-630 donors, DQA1 in approximately 520, DPA1 in around 610, and DPB1 in just under 490. Rather than using new phenotypic data, the later analysis identified candidate immune exposures from TCR beta sequences and from how often those sequences occurred across donors. Because of strong linkage in the cohort, roughly five DR-DQ haplotypes were treated as single units for association and clustering. In a later analysis, previously published TCR beta repertoires from some 640 donors were re-analyzed and high-resolution HLA genotyping was added so that TCR occurrence patterns could be studied. An early release that covered about 600 HLA-typed donors contained approximately 300 gigabases of sequencing data and about 93 million unique TCR sequences. A separate validation cohort of approximately 130 different subjects was used in addition to the approximately 700-subject first cohort. The study aimed to test whether signatures of past pathogen exposure could be identified by cataloging public T cell receptors. Of the approximately 400 genotyped donors, around 81% fell in the genetic ancestry cluster associated with self-reported Caucasian donors. To decide whether each TCR beta V gene segment behaved as functional or pseudogenic, an earlier analysis of fewer than 750 of the donors relied on high-throughput TCR beta sequencing.

The cohort consisted of 666 healthy bone marrow donors. Cohort members were all nominally healthy when sampled, although unrecorded immune exposures were likely present. The donor was CMV seronegative and was included in the group of about 400 seronegative cohort members. A peripheral blood sample was provided by each donor, and peripheral blood mononuclear cells were used for TCR beta sequencing. Genomic DNA was extracted from the blood cell samples with the Qiagen DNeasy Blood Extraction Kit. The CDR3 runs 14 residues from the cysteine to the phenylalanine. Only CDR3 DNA is held: 42 bases, read in frame from base 1. Trimming costs V 2 bases and J 8 bases, and their ends lie 14 bases apart. The library was produced with the immunoSEQ multiplex PCR assay. For the multiplex PCR, a mixture combining 60 forward primers for TCR Vbeta segments and 13 reverse primers for TCR Jbeta segments was used. A multiplex PCR assay on genomic DNA amplified the CDR3 region of rearranged TCR beta genes. The amplified TCR beta libraries were sequenced on the Illumina HiSeq System as 87-base-pair reads. In the original analysis: A later analysis tallied 75 million to 85 million unique TCR beta chains across the 666 repertoires, and about 12 million of those chains were shared by two or more donors. Raw reads were error-corrected and collapsed into unique sequences by a nearest-neighbor algorithm in which closely related sequences were merged to remove PCR and sequencing errors. To assign V, D and J gene segments, CDR3 sequences were aligned to IMGT reference sequences. For a sequence to be retained, a match of at least six nucleotides was required to both a V gene segment and a J gene segment. Rearrangements were classified as productive when the CDR3 lacked stop codons and remained in frame with V and J, and all other rearrangements were classified as non-productive. CDR3 was defined according to IMGT convention as the region running from the second conserved V-encoded cysteine to the conserved J-encoded phenylalanine. The earlier analysis of some 550 of the donors excluded any sequence lacking an unambiguous match to a single V gene segment. In an earlier analysis of around 600 of the donors, V segments were called functional above 56.7% productive rearrangements and were called segregating when the between-donor standard deviation exceeded 5%. To diagnose cytomegalovirus status from the catalog of TCR beta chain sequences, a statistical classification framework was built. V and J gene assignment, in a later analysis, came from comparing TCR nucleotide sequences with IMGT/GENE-DB human TR gene sequences. The TCRdist pipeline was used in a later analysis to assign CDR3 sequences and most-parsimonious VDJ recombination scenarios. In a later analysis, each TCR beta chain was defined by its CDR3 amino acid sequence together with its V-gene family, and reads without a unique V-gene family were excluded. A later analysis removed nearly 600 highly shared, low-generation-probability nucleotide sequences to deal with suspected cross-contamination and a sequencing artifact. For each public chain, a later analysis derived a clonal expansion index from normalized ranks of inferred template counts within each repertoire. In a later analysis, generation probabilities were computed using a VDJ recombination model fitted to out-of-frame rearrangements, and the results were checked against IGoR. Hypergeometric tests were used in a later analysis to score TCR-TCR, TCR-HLA and TCR-CMV co-occurrence, with a repertoire-size bias correction applied to the TCR pairs. False discovery rates were estimated in a later analysis by permuting HLA or CMV assignments 20 times. A later analysis grouped co-occurring TCRs with DBSCAN, adding TCRdist sequence similarity when clustering within HLA-allele-positive subsets. Repertoires with fewer than 30,000 or more than 120,000 public chains were left out of co-occurrence clustering, as were five repertoires with anomalous nucleotide sharing. TCRdb stores this immuneACCESS table with in-frame sequences only. Part of the clones is absent; in the studies checked, under half of the shortfall reflects unresolved V genes, and no reason is known for the rest. That table is the source of V, J and clone size, and D and trimming were worked out from the DNA. The sample includes under 200,000 clones, with roughly 80% observed a single time. Around 1.7% of the sample is in the top ten clones.

With regard to this clone: Its antigen remains unidentified. No base-level quality is on record; no much larger clone is a single base apart.

Broad study findings and their caveats: When HLA alleles, especially DR and DQ, strongly co-occurred, attributing TCR associations to individual alleles was difficult. Cytomegalovirus status was reported to be diagnosed by the classifier with high specificity and sensitivity in both the original and validation cohorts. In a later genetic analysis, fewer N-insertions in productive TCRs were reported among donors in an Asian-associated ancestry cluster than the roughly 640-donor mean. In a later analysis, most CMV-associated TCR beta chains were found to appear HLA-restricted, with HLA associations seemingly driven largely by CMV exposure. A later analysis found that HLA-associated TCR beta chains were more clonally expanded and had lower generation probabilities than equally common non-associated chains. In vitro tests confirmed that a few of the cytomegalovirus-associated TCR beta chains recognize cytomegalovirus antigens. This cohort had only TCR beta chains sequenced, and the lack of alpha or paired-chain data limited which features could be detected. A further reported finding was that TCR beta sequences accurately predicted the HLA-A and HLA-B alleles for most subjects in the first cohort. A later genetic analysis associated a missense DCLRE1C variant with V-gene and J-gene trimming of TCR beta chains, and an independent cohort replicated the association. The presence/absence analyses assumed that sequencing depth was roughly uniform across donors, and that assumption may not be true. According to the authors, the approach could potentially be generalized to other disease states and immunological phenotypes. Some IMGT-functional V segments, including TRBV6-2 and TRBV6-3, could not be distinguished by the 87-base-pair reads and were therefore excluded. Linkage disequilibrium might explain the correlated functional status among segregating V segments, but an unknown experimental factor could not be excluded. For the cohort, immune exposure information was limited to CMV serostatus. At a false discovery rate of 0.05, a later analysis linked 15,000 to 20,000 TCR beta sequences to specific HLA alleles. A cluster of highly shared sequence variants was judged likely to represent a technical artifact of the sequencing pipeline. Because some donors lacked HLA typing at each locus, the association tests relied only on the typed subset. Because counts were too low, some 17 rarely observed V segments, including chromosome 9 orphons, were left out of the earlier analysis of several hundred of the donors. According to a later analysis, parvovirus B19, influenza, CMV and Epstein-Barr virus appeared linked to several top co-occurrence clusters. Most TCR sequences were seen in very few donors, while some public TCRs were found in many individuals. A total of 150 or so TCR beta chains were listed by the study as associated with cytomegalovirus. Broadly in line with IMGT annotations, most TCR beta V segments showed up in productive rearrangements about 87% or about 30% of the time in an earlier analysis of approximately 600 of the donors. A later analysis found that TCR association rates varied across HLA loci, with DRB1 alleles showing the most associated TCRs and HLA-C alleles the fewest.

Sample: PBMCs. The sequence is built from TRBV5-3 and TRBJ2-1; no D gene can be assigned with confidence. TRBV5-3 is an ORF; its function is uncertain. The receptor's source is a woman aged 18-29 years in good health and CMV-seronegative. Here the CDR3 is given as CARSFRLGCDEQFF. The DNA reads TGTGCCAGAAGCTTTCGCCTAGGCTGCGATGAGCAGTTCTTC.